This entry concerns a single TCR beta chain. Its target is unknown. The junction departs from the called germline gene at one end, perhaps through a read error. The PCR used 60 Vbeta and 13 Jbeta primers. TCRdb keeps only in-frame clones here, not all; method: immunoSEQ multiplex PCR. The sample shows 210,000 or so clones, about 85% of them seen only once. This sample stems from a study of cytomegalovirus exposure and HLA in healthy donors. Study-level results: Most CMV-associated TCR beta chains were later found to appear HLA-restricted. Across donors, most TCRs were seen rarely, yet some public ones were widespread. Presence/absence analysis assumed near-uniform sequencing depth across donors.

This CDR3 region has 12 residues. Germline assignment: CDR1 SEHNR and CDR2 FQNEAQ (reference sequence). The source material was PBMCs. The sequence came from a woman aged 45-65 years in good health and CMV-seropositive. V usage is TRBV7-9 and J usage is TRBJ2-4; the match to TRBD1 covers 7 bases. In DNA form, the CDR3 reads TGTTCCAGCAGCTTTACCGACAGGGCGCTGTACTTC. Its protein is CSSSFTDRALYF. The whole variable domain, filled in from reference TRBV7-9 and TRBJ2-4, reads DTGVSQNPRHKITKRGQNVTFRCDPISEHNRLYWYRQTLGQGPEFLTYFQNEAQLEKSRLLSDRFSAERPKGSFSTLEIQRTEQGDSAMYLCSSSFTDRALYFGAGTRLSVL.